Each of the 5 T cell receptor beta chains below was sequenced from the same sample in a study of control samples from healthy donors and cancer patients. Measured with immunoSEQ multiplex PCR; TCRdb has only the in-frame clones, and not every one. The table shows about 190,000 clones, with approximately 92% occurring only once. Sequencing was done on a sample of blood. These receptors all stem from a man younger than 35 in good health.

The gene calls are TRBV2 and TRBJ1-2; D unclear. This CDR3 is built from 13 residues. The V gene lost 4 bases and the J gene lost 1 base, with 7 bases spanning the gap. The V gene's germline CDR1 is SNHLY and CDR2 FYNNEI. CDR3 sequence reads: CASSAGSNYGYTF. The CDR3 coding sequence is TGTGCCAGCAGTGCGGGCAGTAACTATGGCTACACCTTC. The full variable domain, completed using reference TRBV2 and TRBJ1-2, is EPEVTQTPSHQVTQMGQEVILRCVPISNHLYFYWYRQILGQKVEFLVSFYNNEISEKSEIFDDQFSVERPDGSNFTLKIRSTKLEDSAMYFCASSAGSNYGYTFGSGTRLTVV.

This chain joins TRBV5-1 and TRBJ1-3; D might be TRBD1 (5 bases). CDR3 length equals 15 residues. CDR1 and CDR2 (germline): SGHRS, YFSETQ. Trimming shortened V by 0 bases and J by 4 bases, and 11 bases separated the two germline ends. The CDR3 reads CASSLELGVGNTIYF. DNA of the CDR3: TGCGCCAGCAGCTTGGAGCTGGGGGTCGGAAACACCATATATTTT.

This clone was seen once. The rearrangement joins TRBV18 to TRBJ2-7; 11 bases agree with TRBD1. The CDR3 has 16 amino acids. The junction had 10 bases not matched to a gene; V was cut back by 4 bases and J by 5 bases. Germline-derived CDR1 and CDR2 are KGHSH and LQKENI. CDR3 sequence (DNA): TGTGCCAGCTCACAAACCAGGGACAGGGGGATGGACGAGCAGTACTTC. Its translation is CASSQTRDRGMDEQYF.

The chain couples TRBV18 to TRBJ2-1; D remains ambiguous. This CDR3 is 14 amino acids long. Germline V gene lookup returns CDR1 KGHSH and CDR2 LQKENI. Trimming took 6 bases from V and 5 from J, leaving 14 bases between them. The CDR3 spells CASSTYGQDNEQFF. CDR3 DNA sequence: TGTGCCAGCTCGACTTACGGTCAGGACAATGAGCAGTTCTTC.

This clone was counted once. V usage is TRBV24-1 and J usage is TRBJ2-1; D gene unclear. Germline CDR1 reads KGHDR; CDR2 reads SFDVKD. The CDR3 runs 12 residues. Trimming took 1 base from V and 8 from J, leaving 5 bases between them. The CDR3 DNA reads as TGTGCCACCAGTGATTTCTTGGATGAGCAGTTCTTC. Translated, it gives CATSDFLDEQFF.